This T cell receptor (gamma chain) was documented in a study of gamma-delta chains in newborns, infants, children. Study at large: Polyclonal expansion of innate γδ T cells after birth follows microbial exposure.

TCRdb reanalysed the reads with CATT. The profile covers 3,500 to 4,000 gamma-chain clones, with 61% appearing a single time and approximately 15% taken by the ten largest. CDR1 and CDR2 from the germline V gene are VENAVY and YDSYNSRV. V trimming: 3 bases; J trimming: 8 bases; junction bases outside the gene matches: 7. The CDR3 runs 12 residues. The sequenced material came from blood. The clonotype was recovered from a child who was a newborn, infant or young child, either healthy, febrile or measles-vaccinated (not recorded which). The chain uses TRGV8 and TRGJ1 or TRGJ2. CDR3 region: CATWDGADKKLF. For the CDR3, the DNA is TGTGCCACCTGGGATGGGGCTGATAAGAAACTCTTT.